These T cell receptor beta chains were read from a single sample in a study of Graves' ophthalmopathy and Graves' hyperthyroidism. In TCRdb, the multiplex PCR reads were re-called with MiXCR into one record per CDR3 protein. The table includes some 210,000 distinct CDR3 sequences, around 30% detected once. Sequenced material: peripheral blood. These receptors came from a man aged 45-60 years with Graves' ophthalmopathy. Each CDR3 is given with its conserved first and last residue. The D gene is left open where the match is weak. The listing skips clone size in some rows; elsewhere it reads once, few, many or a size class.

D gene,V gene,J gene,clone size,CDR3 DNA,CDR3 protein
NA,TRBV7-8,TRBJ1-5,many,TGTGCCAGCAGCTTAGCGGGGGGGTTGTATAGCAATCAGCCCCAGCATTTT,CASSLAGGLYSNQPQHF
NA,TRBV7-3,TRBJ2-2,many,TGTGCCAGCAGCTCCTCGGACTTTTACGCCGGGGAGCTGTTTTTT,CASSSSDFYAGELFF
TRBD1,TRBV24-1,TRBJ2-7,many,TGTGCCACCATCAACGGGGACAGGGAATACTACGAGCAGTACTTC,CATINGDREYYEQYF
NA,TRBV27,TRBJ1-1,many,TGTGCCAGCGGGGCCGGGTCCCCGGGAGGCACTGAAGCTTTCTTT,CASGAGSPGGTEAFF
NA,TRBV29-1,TRBJ2-4,many,TGCAGCGTTGAAGTAGGGGACGGGAGCGTCAAAAACATTCAGTACTTC,CSVEVGDGSVKNIQYF
NA,TRBV20-1,TRBJ2-5,NA,TGCAGTGCTAGTTCTGCGGGGACCCAGTACTTC,CSASSAGTQYF
NA,TRBV12-3/TRBV12-4,TRBJ1-5,NA,TGTGCCAGCAGGAACGATCCGGAGGGGTTGAACCAGCCCCAGCATTTT,CASRNDPEGLNQPQHF
TRBD1,TRBV12-3/TRBV12-4,TRBJ2-4,many,TGTGCCAGCACCCTAGGACAGGGGGCAGGTGACATTCAGTACTTC,CASTLGQGAGDIQYF
NA,TRBV7-9,TRBJ1-3,many,TGTGCCAGCAGCAGGGCGGTTGGAAACACCATATATTTT,CASSRAVGNTIYF
NA,TRBV19,TRBJ1-5,NA,TGTGCCAGTAGTATAGACGGAAGTCGGAATCAGCCCCAGCATTTT,CASSIDGSRNQPQHF
TRBD1,TRBV6-5,TRBJ1-2,many,TGTGCCAGCACAACTTCGAAGGAGGGGGCTGGTGGCTACACCTTC,CASTTSKEGAGGYTF
NA,TRBV6-1,TRBJ2-7,few,TGTGCCAGCAGTGAAAAGGGGGAGGTCCACGAGCAGTACTTC,CASSEKGEVHEQYF
NA,TRBV7-2,TRBJ2-5,many,TGTGCCAGCGCCGCATCAAGGGTTCTGGAGACCCAGTACTTC,CASAASRVLETQYF
TRBD2,TRBV14,TRBJ2-2,many,TGTGCCAGCAGCCAAGAGGTAGCGGGAGTCACCGGGGAGCTGTTTTTT,CASSQEVAGVTGELFF
TRBD1,TRBV6-1,TRBJ2-2,many,TGTGCCAGCAGCGACCCGGGACAGGGTAACACCGGGGAGCTGTTTTTT,CASSDPGQGNTGELFF
NA,TRBV7-3,TRBJ1-1,many,TGTGCCAGCAGTGCACTAGGGGGTATGAACACTGAAGCTTTCTTT,CASSALGGMNTEAFF
TRBD1,TRBV6-1,TRBJ1-1,NA,TGTGCCAGCAGTGAATCACAGGGGGCAGGAGCTTTCTTT,CASSESQGAGAFF
TRBD1,TRBV3-1,TRBJ1-1,many,TGTGCCAGCAGCCCTGGACAGGGAATTGACACTGAAGCTTTCTTT,CASSPGQGIDTEAFF
TRBD1,TRBV6-2/TRBV6-3,TRBJ2-6,many,TGTGCCAGCAAACCGGGACAGGGGGCTTCTGGGGCCAACGTCCTGACTTTC,CASKPGQGASGANVLTF
NA,TRBV12-3/TRBV12-4,TRBJ1-2,many,TGTGCCAGCAGTCAGGGATATGGCTACACCTTC,CASSQGYGYTF
TRBD1,TRBV28,TRBJ2-5,many,TGTGCCAGCAGTGGTTGGGAAACGACAGGGAAAGAGACCCAGTACTTC,CASSGWETTGKETQYF
TRBD1,TRBV24-1,TRBJ1-1,many,TGTGCCACCGGGAGGCGGAGGGGGCACACTGAAGCTTTCTTT,CATGRRRGHTEAFF
NA,TRBV12-3/TRBV12-4,TRBJ1-2,many,TGTGCCAGCAGTTTCCCCGGGGGCGACTATGGCTACACCTTC,CASSFPGGDYGYTF
NA,TRBV28,TRBJ2-7,NA,TGTGCCAGCAGTTCCCATGGGGTGGCCCTCTACGAGCAGTACTTC,CASSSHGVALYEQYF
NA,TRBV6-5,TRBJ1-2,many,TGTGCCAGCAACCCGAGGGCCAGTTCCTATGGCTACACCTTC,CASNPRASSYGYTF
TRBD1,TRBV6-5,TRBJ1-1,NA,TGTGCCAGCAGCTTAGGACGGAAAGGGGGCTGGGCTTTCTTT,CASSLGRKGGWAFF
NA,TRBV12-3/TRBV12-4,TRBJ2-7,many,TGTGCCAGCACGACAGGTTCCTACGAGCAGTACTTC,CASTTGSYEQYF
NA,TRBV4-1,TRBJ2-7,many,TGCGCCAGCAGCCACGTGGGTTCCTACGAGCAGTACTTC,CASSHVGSYEQYF
TRBD2,TRBV4-1,TRBJ2-7,many,TGCGCCAGCAGCGTAGGACTAGCGGGAGCCTACGAGCAGTACTTC,CASSVGLAGAYEQYF
NA,TRBV7-2,TRBJ2-4,many,TGTGCCAGCAGCTACGGGGGACGAGACATTCAGTACTTC,CASSYGGRDIQYF
NA,TRBV6-2/TRBV6-3,TRBJ2-3,many,TGTGCCAGCAGTTACTCGGGTCGGGGCACAGATACGCAGTATTTT,CASSYSGRGTDTQYF
TRBD1,TRBV12-3/TRBV12-4,TRBJ1-1,many,TGTGCCAGCAGTACAACGGGACAGCCGGGGGGGACTTTCTTT,CASSTTGQPGGTFF